What follows describes a single T cell receptor beta chain. Antigen: not known. The data stem from a study of T-cell reconstitution after alpha-beta-depleted transplantation in children. Whole-study findings and limits: The authors attributed T-cell counts and diversity one year after transplant mostly to newly produced T cells. Expanded graft clones, several hundred of them, were reportedly the source of alpha-beta T cells about two months after transplant. Several patients had high TCRbeta diversity at day 60; it came from surviving recipient T cells and thymic progenitors.

Unique molecular identifiers featured in how the TCRbeta library was prepared. Via MiXCR, TCRdb re-called the PCR reads, giving one row per CDR3 protein. Of over 45,000 distinct CDR3 sequences in the sample, 44% were seen once. Per the germline V gene, CDR1 is SGHTA and CDR2 is FQGTGA. The ends lost 2 bases at V and 8 bases at J; junction bases unmatched: 7. This CDR3 has 15 residues. The input for sequencing was PBMCs, mostly from graft donor cells, taken 360 days after TCRalphabeta/CD19-depleted stem cell transplant. The chain uses TRBV7-3 and TRBJ2-1, with TRBD2 matching 9 bases. The TCR comes from a male patient younger than 18 who had a stem cell transplant for acute lymphoblastic leukemia, so the T cells may come from the graft donor. This chain's CDR3 is CASSLGLAGTYEQFF. The CDR3 region has the DNA TGTGCCAGCAGCTTAGGGCTAGCGGGAACGTATGAGCAGTTCTTC.